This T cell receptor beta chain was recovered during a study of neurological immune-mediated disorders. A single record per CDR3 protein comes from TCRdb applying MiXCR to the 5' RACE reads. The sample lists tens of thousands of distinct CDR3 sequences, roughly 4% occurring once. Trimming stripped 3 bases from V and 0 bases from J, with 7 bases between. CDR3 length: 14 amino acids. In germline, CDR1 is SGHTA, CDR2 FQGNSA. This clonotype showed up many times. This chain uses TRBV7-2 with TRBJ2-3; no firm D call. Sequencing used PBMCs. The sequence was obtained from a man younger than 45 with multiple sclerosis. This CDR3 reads CASSLGVSTDTQYF. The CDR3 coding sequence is TGTGCCAGCAGCTTGGGCGTCAGCACAGATACGCAGTATTTT. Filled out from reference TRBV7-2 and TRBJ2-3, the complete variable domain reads GAGVSQSPSNKVTEKGKDVELRCDPISGHTALYWYRQSLGQGLEFLIYFQGNSAPDKSGLPSDRFSAERTGGSVSTLTIQRTQQEDSAVYLCASSLGVSTDTQYFGPGTRLTVL.